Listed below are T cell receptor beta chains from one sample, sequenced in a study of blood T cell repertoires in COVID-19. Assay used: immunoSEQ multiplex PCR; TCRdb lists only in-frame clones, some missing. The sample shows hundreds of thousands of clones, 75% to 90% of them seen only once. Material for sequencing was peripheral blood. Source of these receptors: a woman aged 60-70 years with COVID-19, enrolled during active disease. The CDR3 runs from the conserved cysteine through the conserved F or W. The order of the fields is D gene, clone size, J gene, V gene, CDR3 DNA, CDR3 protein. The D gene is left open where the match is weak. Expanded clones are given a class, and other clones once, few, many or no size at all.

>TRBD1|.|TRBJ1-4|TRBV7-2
TGTGCCAGCAGCTTAGGTCCCCGACAGGGATCGGGCGAAAAACTGTTTTTT
CASSLGPRQGSGEKLFF
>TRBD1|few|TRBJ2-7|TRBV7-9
TGTGCCAGCAGCTCGACAGGGTTCTCCTACGAGCAGTACTTC
CASSSTGFSYEQYF
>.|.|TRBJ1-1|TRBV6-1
TGTGCCAGCAGTGAGCCGGGAGAAGGGAACACTGAAGCTTTCTTT
CASSEPGEGNTEAFF
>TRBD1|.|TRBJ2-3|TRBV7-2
TGTGCCAGCAGCTTAGGACAGGGCGGCACAGATACGCAGTATTTT
CASSLGQGGTDTQYF
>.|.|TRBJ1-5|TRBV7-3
TGTGCCAGCAGTGCTCAGGGGTCCGAGCAGCCCCAGCATTTT
CASSAQGSEQPQHF
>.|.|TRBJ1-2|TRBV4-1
TGCGCCAGCAGCCAAGAACTCCCCGTTAACTATGGCTACACCTTC
CASSQELPVNYGYTF
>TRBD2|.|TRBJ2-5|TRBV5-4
TGTGCCAGCAGGAGCGGGGGGGCCGGTCTCGGGACCCAGTACTTC
CASRSGGAGLGTQYF
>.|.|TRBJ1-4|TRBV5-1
TGCGCCAGCAGCGAGGGACACGGAAAAGAAAAACTGTTTTTT
CASSEGHGKEKLFF
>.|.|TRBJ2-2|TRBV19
TGTGCCAGTAGTAGACACCGGGAAAACACCGGGGAGCTGTTTTTT
CASSRHRENTGELFF
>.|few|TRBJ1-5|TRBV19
TGTGCCAGTAGTATTTCAGGGGTCCGGCAGCCCCAGCATTTT
CASSISGVRQPQHF
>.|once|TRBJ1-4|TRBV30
TGTGCCTGGAGTGTAGGACGGACCTACGGGGGATGGGGTGAAAAACTGTTTTTT
CAWSVGRTYGGWGEKLFF